One sample yielded the 15 T cell receptor beta chains listed below, sequenced in a study of blood T cell repertoires in COVID-19. Libraries were prepared by immunoSEQ multiplex PCR; TCRdb keeps only in-frame clonotypes and omits some of them. The top ten clones hold approximately 16% of a sample with tens of thousands of clones, 82% of them seen once. Specimen: peripheral blood. These receptors all stem from a man older than 75 with active COVID-19.

The CDR3 loop reads CASSLAGGNQPQHF. In DNA form, the CDR3 reads TGCGCCAGCAGCTTGGCAGGGGGCAATCAGCCCCAGCATTTT. The gene calls are TRBV5-1 and TRBJ1-5; possible D gene TRBD1, 6 bases. This CDR3 is 14 amino acids long. Germline-derived CDR1 and CDR2 are SGHRS and YFSETQ. V was trimmed by 0 bases and J by 2 bases, leaving 6 bases between them.

V usage is TRBV19 and J usage is TRBJ1-4, with 9 bases lining up with TRBD1. The trim removed 5 bases at V and 8 bases at J, leaving 6 bases unmatched. CDR1 is LNHDA and CDR2 is SQIVND in the germline V gene (reference sequence). CDR3 length: 14 residues. CDR3 residues: CASSSGTGPEKLFF. Written as DNA, the CDR3 is TGTGCCAGTAGTTCCGGGACAGGGCCCGAAAAACTGTTTTTT.

The chain recombines TRBV10-2 with TRBJ1-1; possibly TRBD1 for D (6 bases). The CDR3 contains 14 residues. CDR1 and CDR2 from the germline V gene are WSHSY and SAAADI. The V end lost 4 bases, the J end lost 8 bases, and 17 bases lay between the germline ends. CDR3 bases: TGCGCCAGCAGTGTAGGGACATCCTTCGGAGAAGCTTTCTTT. Encoded protein: CASSVGTSFGEAFF.

The V gene is TRBV3-1 (or the pseudogene TRBV3-2), the J gene TRBJ2-1; 9 positions match TRBD1. The germline V gene encodes CDR1 LGHDT and CDR2 YNNKEL (reference sequence). The CDR3 runs to 16 residues. After removal of 3 bases from V and 3 bases from J, the junction contained 6 bases not matched to a gene. Written as DNA, the CDR3 is TGTGCCAGCAGCCATAAGGGACAGGGTAACTACAATGAGCAGTTCTTC. It is translated as CASSHKGQGNYNEQFF.

The J gene is TRBJ1-1, the V gene TRBV18, with D possibly being TRBD1 (6 bases). CDR1 KGHSH and CDR2 LQKENI come from the germline V gene. V gave up 3 bases and J gave up 8 bases, with 10 bases separating them. This CDR3 contains 12 residues. CDR3 sequence: CASSPRTGEAFF. The CDR3, as DNA: TGTGCCAGCTCACCCCGAACAGGGGAAGCTTTCTTT.

This clone has only a few counts. The V call is TRBV6-2 or TRBV6-3, the J call TRBJ1-4; D is ambiguous. The V gene lost 4 bases and the J gene lost 0 bases, with 12 bases spanning the gap. Looked up from germline, CDR1 is MNHEY and CDR2 is SVGEGT. The CDR3 loop spans 16 amino acids. The CDR3 is CASSSARSATNEKLFF. The CDR3 DNA is TGTGCCAGCAGTTCCGCCCGGTCTGCAACTAATGAAAAACTGTTTTTT.

CDR3 sequence reads: CASSLVDLNYGYTF. The CDR3 nucleotides are TGTGCCAGCAGTTTAGTCGACTTGAACTATGGCTACACCTTC. The chain carries TRBV28 and TRBJ1-2; D remains unclear. The CDR3 extends over 14 amino acids. CDR1 and CDR2 (germline): MDHEN, SYDVKM. Trimming left V 2 bases short and J 2 bases short, with 9 bases between.

The chain couples TRBV9 to TRBJ1-2, with 9 bases matching TRBD1. Germline V CDR1 and CDR2: SGDLS, YYNGEE. J gave up 2 bases and V 3 bases, and 5 bases lay outside the gene matches. The CDR3 is 15 residues long. As DNA, the CDR3 is TGTGCCAGCAGCGAGGACAGGGGTTCAAACTATGGCTACACCTTC. Translated: CASSEDRGSNYGYTF.

The V and J genes are TRBV30 and TRBJ1-5; no clear D gene. The CDR3 is made up of 14 amino acids. The V end was cut by 3 bases, the J end by 3 bases, with 12 bases between. Per the germline V gene, CDR1 is GTSNPN and CDR2 is SVGIG (reference sequence). CDR3 nucleotide sequence: TGTGCCTGGAGAAAAAACAGAGACAATCAGCCCCAGCATTTT. This encodes CAWRKNRDNQPQHF.

V and J are TRBV11-3 and TRBJ2-7; D gene unclear. The germline V and J ends were trimmed by 1 base and 2 bases, with 6 bases remaining between them. This CDR3 region has 13 residues. Germline CDR1 and CDR2: SGHNT and YENEEA. As DNA, the CDR3 is TGTGCCAGCAGCTTAGCAGGCACCTACGAGCAGTACTTC. It specifies CASSLAGTYEQYF.

The chain has TRBV5-1 and TRBJ2-5; 7 nucleotides agree with TRBD2. CDR3 length: 15 residues. The V gene's germline CDR1 is SGHRS and CDR2 YFSETQ. V was pared by 2 bases and J by 2 bases, with 6 bases of the junction left unmatched. The CDR3 protein is CASSFRGGEQETQYF. CDR3 coding DNA: TGCGCCAGCAGCTTCCGCGGGGGAGAGCAAGAGACCCAGTACTTC.

V usage is TRBV5-6 and J usage is TRBJ2-1; 8 bases line up with TRBD1. V lost 0 bases to trimming and J lost 10 bases; unmatched junction nucleotides: 6. Germline V gene sequence: CDR1 SGHDT, CDR2 YYEEEE. The CDR3 has 14 residues. The DNA for the CDR3 is TGTGCCAGCAGCTTGGGACAGGGGTTCTGGGAGCAGTTCTTC. It translates to CASSLGQGFWEQFF.

This clone has a handful of counts. The CDR3 sequence: CASSLRRLAGVGETQYF. Here the CDR3 DNA reads TGTGCCAGCAGCTTGAGGAGACTAGCGGGAGTTGGTGAGACCCAGTACTTC. The chain has TRBV5-4 and TRBJ2-5; 12 bases agree with TRBD2. The germline CDR1 and CDR2 sequences are SGHNT and YYREEE (reference sequence). V shed 1 base and J 5 bases; nucleotides not matched to a gene: 9. This CDR3 has 17 amino acids.

This clone was seen more than once but under ten times. The V and J genes are TRBV7-2 and TRBJ2-7; D is possibly TRBD2 (5 bases). The CDR3 consists of 15 residues. Per the germline V gene, CDR1 is SGHTA and CDR2 is FQGNSA. V was trimmed by 2 bases and J by 5 bases, leaving 16 bases between them. This chain's CDR3 is CASSLFPRGRDEQYF. As DNA, the CDR3 is TGTGCCAGCAGCTTATTCCCTCGGGGTCGGGACGAGCAGTACTTC.

V and J are TRBV7-8 and TRBJ2-1; 10 bases are shared with TRBD2. The CDR3 extends over 16 amino acids. The germline V gene encodes CDR1 SGHVS and CDR2 FQNEAQ. V dropped 1 base and J dropped 9; count of bases not matched to a gene: 9. DNA of the CDR3: TGTGCCAGCAGCTTAGGTACCAGCGGGAGGGCCGTTGAGCAGTTCTTC. Translation: CASSLGTSGRAVEQFF.